The 26 T cell receptor beta chains below all came from one sample that was sequenced in a study of blood T cell repertoires in COVID-19. The repertoire was sequenced with immunoSEQ multiplex PCR; TCRdb's copy has only in-frame clones and lacks some. The data hold 200,000 to 250,000 clones, with roughly four fifths observed a single time. The sample taken for sequencing was PBMCs or T cells enriched from blood (not recorded which). These receptors all stem from a man aged 40-50 years who had recovered from COVID-19.

This chain uses TRBV1 with TRBJ1-6; the table gives TRBD1 as D, unverified against the DNA. TRBV1 is designated a pseudogene. The CDR3 length is 15 residues. The DNA of the CDR3 is TGCACCAGCAGCCGGGACAGGATTACAAATTCACCCCTCCACTTT. This sequence encodes CTSSRDRITNSPLHF.

The chain recombines TRBV27 with TRBJ2-7; 10 nucleotides line up with TRBD1. After removal of 9 bases from V and 6 bases from J, the junction contained 11 bases not matched to a gene. The CDR3 consists of 14 residues. Per the germline V gene, CDR1 is MNHEY and CDR2 is SMNVEV (reference sequence). The CDR3 reads CASGMTGGAGEQYF. CDR3 in DNA: TGTGCCAGTGGTATGACAGGGGGCGCGGGCGAGCAGTACTTC.

This clone was observed once. V usage is TRBV19 and J usage is TRBJ2-7; TRBD1 is a possible D gene (6 bases). This CDR3 spans 14 amino acids. Trimming pared 5 bases from V and 2 bases from J, leaving 13 bases between. From germline, CDR1 is LNHDA and CDR2 SQIVND (reference sequence). This CDR3 reads CASSRARGTYEQYF. As DNA, the CDR3 is TGTGCCAGTAGTCGCGCCAGGGGTACCTACGAGCAGTACTTC.

The chain carries TRBV5-1 and TRBJ1-6; 7 positions match TRBD1. The CDR3 is made up of 14 amino acids. J gave up 5 bases and V 4 bases, and 3 bases lay outside the gene matches. Germline-derived CDR1 and CDR2 are SGHRS and YFSETQ. CDR3 sequence (DNA): TGCGCCAGCAGCCGGGACAGTCATAATTCACCCCTCCACTTT. This sequence encodes CASSRDSHNSPLHF.

The chain links TRBV24-1 to TRBJ1-1, with 9 bases that match TRBD1. This CDR3 contains 16 residues. Germline trimming cut 4 bases from V and 4 bases from J; bases unmatched to any gene: 9. Germline V lookup: CDR1 KGHDR, CDR2 SFDVKD. CDR3 nucleotides: TGTGCCACCAGTGACGATCGGGGACAGGGAGGCACTGAAGCTTTCTTT. This codes for CATSDDRGQGGTEAFF.

The chain combines TRBV19 with TRBJ2-1; the D gene is possibly TRBD2 (6 bases). CDR1 is LNHDA and CDR2 is SQIVND in the germline V gene (reference sequence). This CDR3 has 14 amino acids. V was cut by 8 bases and J by 6 bases, with 17 bases left in between. For the CDR3, the DNA is TGTGCCAGTGCCGCTAGCACCGGGGGCAATGAGCAGTTCTTC. As protein: CASAASTGGNEQFF.

The chain joins TRBV5-6 to TRBJ1-2; 8 bases line up with TRBD1. Germline assignment: CDR1 SGHDT and CDR2 YYEEEE. The CDR3 is 14 amino acids. J gave up 8 bases and V 0 bases, and 6 bases lay outside the gene matches. CDR3 loop: CASSLDQGARGYTF. Here the CDR3 DNA reads TGTGCCAGCAGCTTGGACCAGGGGGCGAGGGGCTACACCTTC.

This chain joins TRBV19 and TRBJ2-5; 7 bases agree with TRBD1. Trimming took 3 bases from V and 3 from J; bases not matched to a gene: 7. The length of the CDR3 is 15 residues. The V gene's germline CDR1 is LNHDA and CDR2 SQIVND (reference sequence). The CDR3 DNA reads TGTGCCAGTAGTATCTGGTGGCAGGGGGAAGAGACCCAGTACTTC. Protein: CASSIWWQGEETQYF.

This chain links TRBV19 with TRBJ1-2, with D possibly being TRBD1 (6 bases). V dropped 9 bases and J dropped 7 bases, with 21 bases sitting between them. The germline V gene encodes CDR1 LNHDA and CDR2 SQIVND (reference sequence). The CDR3 consists of 14 residues. The CDR3 is CASGTGPGKGGYTF. CDR3 in DNA: TGTGCCAGCGGAACAGGGCCAGGGAAAGGTGGCTACACCTTC.

The table lists this clone with a count of one. The CDR3 nucleotides are TGTGCCAGCAGCCAAAGTCTCAGCGGGGAAGCTTTCTTT. This encodes CASSQSLSGEAFF. The chain employs TRBV4-2 and TRBJ1-1; no clear D gene. Germline values: CDR1 LGHNA, CDR2 YNFKEQ. Trimming took 2 bases from V and 8 from J, leaving 12 bases between them. This CDR3 is 13 amino acids long.

The V and J genes are TRBV7-6 and TRBJ2-3; D is possibly TRBD1 (5 bases). CDR1 is SGHVS, CDR2 FNYEAQ, per germline. The CDR3 consists of 15 residues. V was cut by 5 bases and J by 2 bases, with 14 bases left in between. The CDR3 loop is CASSPQGGATDTQYF. The CDR3 DNA reads as TGTGCCAGCAGCCCTCAAGGTGGGGCCACAGATACGCAGTATTTT.

As for this clone: Distinct nucleotide sequences in the sample also encode this CDR3. The chain couples TRBV5-1 to TRBJ2-3; TRBD2 might be the D (6 bases). CDR3 length: 14 amino acids. Germline V lookup: CDR1 SGHRS, CDR2 YFSETQ. Between the trimmed V and J ends, which lost 2 bases and 4 bases, there was a span of 11 bases. CDR3 sequence (DNA): TGCGCCAGCAGCTTTGGAGCGGGCGCAGATACGCAGTATTTT. This codes for CASSFGAGADTQYF.

The V call is TRBV5-1, the J call TRBJ1-2; TRBD1 agrees at 7 bases. V lost 3 bases to trimming and J lost 4 bases; unmatched junction nucleotides: 6. CDR1 SGHRS and CDR2 YFSETQ come from the germline V gene. The CDR3 spans 14 residues. The CDR3 protein is CASSSGQSPYGYTF. Here the CDR3 DNA reads TGCGCCAGCAGCTCGGGACAGTCTCCCTATGGCTACACCTTC.

The V and J genes are TRBV3-1 (or the pseudogene TRBV3-2) and TRBJ2-7; 13 bases align to TRBD2. CDR3 size: 16 residues. In germline, CDR1 is LGHDT, CDR2 YNNKEL (reference sequence). The trim removed 4 bases at V and 4 bases at J, leaving 7 bases unmatched. The CDR3 DNA sequence: TGTGCCAGCAGCCTCTGGACTAGCGGGGGATTTTACGAGCAGTACTTC. Protein sequence: CASSLWTSGGFYEQYF.

The chain uses TRBV3-1 (or the pseudogene TRBV3-2) and TRBJ2-7; D is undetermined. V shed 7 bases and J shed 3 bases, with 7 bases lying between them. CDR1 and CDR2 from the germline V gene are LGHDT and YNNKEL (reference sequence). The CDR3 spans 11 residues. CDR3 region: CASTSRYEQYF. In nucleotides, the CDR3 is TGTGCCAGCACCTCCCGCTACGAGCAGTACTTC.

The J gene is TRBJ2-1, the V gene TRBV7-3; 7 bases are a match to TRBD2. Per germline, CDR1 SGHTA and CDR2 FQGTGA. The V and J ends lost 5 bases and 5 bases, in that order; junction bases with no gene match: 3. The CDR3 extends over 13 amino acids. The CDR3 region is CASSPTSDNEQFF. Here the CDR3 DNA reads TGTGCCAGCAGCCCTACTAGCGACAATGAGCAGTTCTTC. The variable domain in full, completed from reference TRBV7-3 and TRBJ2-1, reads GAGVSQTPSNKVTEKGKYVELRCDPISGHTALYWYRQSLGQGPEFLIYFQGTGAADDSGLPNDRFFAVRPEGSVSTLKIQRTERGDSAVYLCASSPTSDNEQFFGPGTRLTVL.

The chain couples TRBV4-1 to TRBJ2-2; maybe TRBD1 (6 bases). V lost 5 bases to trimming and J lost 1 base, with 8 bases between them. This CDR3 contains 14 residues. Germline V gene data show CDR1 as MGHRA and CDR2 as YSYEKL. The CDR3 region is CASSVGQNTGELFF. CDR3 sequence (DNA): TGCGCCAGCAGCGTGGGACAGAACACCGGGGAGCTGTTTTTT.

The chain is built from TRBV11-3 and TRBJ2-5; D is unclear. This CDR3 comprises 12 residues. V was trimmed by 5 bases and J by 7 bases, leaving 11 bases between them. CDR1 is SGHNT, CDR2 YENEEA, per germline. CDR3 coding DNA: TGTGCCAGCAGCCCAGGTGGTGGGACCCAGTACTTC. Protein: CASSPGGGTQYF.

The rearrangement uses TRBV9 and TRBJ2-1; no reliable D call. Trimming stripped 7 bases from V and 6 bases from J, with 14 bases between. CDR1 SGDLS and CDR2 YYNGEE come from the germline V gene. This CDR3 is 13 amino acids long. CDR3 sequence reads: CASAAANFNEQFF. CDR3 coding DNA: TGTGCCAGCGCGGCGGCGAATTTCAATGAGCAGTTCTTC.

CDR3 bases: TGCGCCAGCAGCCTCGTAGCGGGACAAAATACCTACGAGCAGTACTTC. Protein: CASSLVAGQNTYEQYF. The chain joins TRBV4-1 to TRBJ2-7; TRBD2 matches at 8 bases. V gave up 4 bases and J gave up 2 bases; unmatched junction bases: 10. The CDR3 extends over 16 amino acids. Per germline, CDR1 MGHRA and CDR2 YSYEKL.

The V and J genes are TRBV12-5 and TRBJ2-6; D gene ambiguous. The CDR3 has 15 amino acids. Trimming removed 6 bases from V and 1 base from J, with 10 bases in between. Germline loops: CDR1 LGHNT, CDR2 FRNRAP. The CDR3: CASGQQISGANVLTF. The CDR3 DNA is TGTGCTAGTGGCCAACAGATTTCTGGGGCCAACGTCCTGACTTTC.

This clone was recorded only once. The rearrangement links TRBV4-1 to TRBJ1-2, with TRBD1 matching 9 bases. The CDR3 is made up of 14 amino acids. V shed 4 bases, J shed 5 bases, and the junction held 5 bases outside the gene matches. In germline, CDR1 is MGHRA, CDR2 YSYEKL. The DNA for the CDR3 is TGCGCCAGCAGCCCCGCCGGGACAGGGTATGGCTACACCTTC. It yields the protein CASSPAGTGYGYTF.

This chain links TRBV5-4 with TRBJ2-7; D unresolved. Trimming removed 4 bases at V and 1 base at J, with 12 bases between. This CDR3 comprises 14 residues. The V gene's germline CDR1 is SGHNT and CDR2 YYREEE (reference sequence). CDR3 DNA sequence: TGTGCCAGCAGCCTTGACCAGACTTCCTACGAGCAGTACTTC. It is translated as CASSLDQTSYEQYF.

The chain joins TRBV7-3 to TRBJ2-2; D possibly corresponds to TRBD2 (6 bases). The germline gives CDR1 SGHTA, CDR2 FQGTGA. V lost 1 base, J lost 1 base, and 10 bases lay in between. CDR3 length: 16 residues. Here the CDR3 reads CASSLRRGGNTGELFF. CDR3 coding DNA: TGTGCCAGCAGCTTAAGGCGGGGAGGGAACACCGGGGAGCTGTTTTTT.

The genes are TRBV3-1 (or the pseudogene TRBV3-2) and TRBJ1-3; TRBD1 might be the D (5 bases). Germline loops: CDR1 LGHDT, CDR2 YNNKEL (reference sequence). V lost 5 bases, J lost 11 bases, and 19 bases lay in between. CDR3 size: 14 residues. The CDR3 here is CASSYERSGGPIYF. The CDR3 DNA is TGTGCCAGCAGCTACGAGCGGAGCGGGGGACCCATATATTTT.

The chain couples TRBV10-1 to TRBJ2-1, with D perhaps TRBD1 (6 bases). The CDR3 contains 15 residues. The germline V gene has CDR1 WNHNN and CDR2 SYGVQD (reference sequence). V dropped 3 bases and J dropped 4 bases, with 13 bases sitting between them. For the CDR3, the DNA is TGCGCCAGCAGTGAACAGGGCGGCCTTTACAATGAGCAGTTCTTC. It encodes CASSEQGGLYNEQFF.